This T cell receptor (beta chain) was found in a study of T cell changes during pregnancy in multiple sclerosis. The CDR3 runs to 13 residues. V lost 4 bases and J 1 base, leaving 4 bases between the germline ends. From germline, CDR1 is SGHTA and CDR2 FQGNSA. This clone was found once. The sample contains more than one DNA sequence encoding this CDR3. Data came from immunoSEQ multiplex PCR; TCRdb stores just in-frame clones and leaves some out. The sample records some 57,000 clones, 91% being singletons. This TCR was recovered from a female donor in good health, enrolled as a control in a pregnancy study. Sample: CD4+ T cells from peripheral blood mononuclear cells, taken after pregnancy. The genes are TRBV7-2 and TRBJ2-2; unclear D gene. CDR3 amino acids: CASSSVNTGELFF. The CDR3 coding sequence is TGTGCCAGCAGCTCAGTGAACACCGGGGAGCTGTTTTTT. Full variable domain (rest looked up from reference TRBV7-2 and TRBJ2-2): GAGVSQSPSNKVTEKGKDVELRCDPISGHTALYWYRQSLGQGLEFLIYFQGNSAPDKSGLPSDRFSAERTGGSVSTLTIQRTQQEDSAVYLCASSSVNTGELFFGEGSRLTVL.